The entry below gives a single T cell receptor beta chain sequence along with its context. This clone was detected only a few times. Its antigen specificity is not known. No base quality information exists; no much larger clone differs at one position. In Seattle, one collaborating source enrolled patients while the infection was active and tracked those patients longitudinally over the course of disease. Collaborating institutions collected whole blood in K2EDTA tubes following their own protocols. Collaborator samples were shipped for TCRbeta analysis as frozen whole blood, isolated PBMCs, or DNA extracted from either sample type. The data derive from a study of blood T cell repertoires in COVID-19 (TCRdb year 2020). Turning to the overall study: The collaborator samples originated in the United States, Italy and Spain and spanned the acute and convalescent phases of COVID-19. The samples were drawn from two sources: the first 160 participants of the ongoing ImmuneRACE study, and 1,254 subjects contributed by 6 global collaborators. Deeply sampled blood TCRbeta repertoires from subjects exposed to, actively infected with, or recovered from COVID-19 were included in the dataset. The repertoires were released in a freely available public database meant as a resource for research on the immune response to SARS-CoV-2. Where available, HLA class I and class II types were obtained from metadata supplied by the sample provider rather than from assay-based typing. The material from the prospective study consisted of cDNA or gDNA derived from T cells, B-cell-depleted T cells, or PBMCs. Sample metadata almost always included a de-identified subject ID, COVID-19 status, age in years and sex. Study-wide conclusions, independent of this receptor: Clinical and demographic metadata were provided uncurated, with the amount varying by source and participant.

TCRbeta CDR3 regions were amplified from genomic DNA by means of the immunoSEQ Assay, a bias-controlled multiplex PCR. Processing in the source paper ran as follows. The number of nucleated cells in each sample was estimated by amplification of reference gene primers within the assay. To quantify the absolute abundance of each unique TCRbeta CDR3 rearrangement, sequence reads were collapsed and filtered. For each sample, productive Simpson clonality was calculated as the square root of Simpson's diversity index across productive rearrangements. As stored in TCRdb, this immuneACCESS dataset retains in-frame rearrangements with V and J assigned. A fraction of the clones does not appear; measured against another copy, unresolved V genes explain less than half of the discrepancy, and the remainder lacks a known reason. The D gene and trimming were derived from the DNA, and the V and J assignments and clone size from that table. Here the sample has approximately 210,000 clones; less than 90% occur a single time. Approximately 10% of the sample comes from the top ten.

From the cysteine up to the phenylalanine, the CDR3 has a length of 14 residues. Only the CDR3 DNA is retained, 42 bases long and in frame from the first base. CDR1 and CDR2 are drawn from the germline V gene: SNHLY, FYNNEI. Trimming accounts for 5 bases at V and 2 bases at J, while the number of junction bases matched to no gene is 1. The V gene is TRBV2 and the J gene is TRBJ2-1; 9 central nucleotides agree with TRBD2. Material: peripheral blood. This clonotype originated in a woman older than 75 with COVID-19, enrolled during active disease. The nucleotides are TGTGCCAGCAGTCGCGGGGGGGCCTACAATGAGCAGTTCTTC. The resulting protein is CASSRGGAYNEQFF.